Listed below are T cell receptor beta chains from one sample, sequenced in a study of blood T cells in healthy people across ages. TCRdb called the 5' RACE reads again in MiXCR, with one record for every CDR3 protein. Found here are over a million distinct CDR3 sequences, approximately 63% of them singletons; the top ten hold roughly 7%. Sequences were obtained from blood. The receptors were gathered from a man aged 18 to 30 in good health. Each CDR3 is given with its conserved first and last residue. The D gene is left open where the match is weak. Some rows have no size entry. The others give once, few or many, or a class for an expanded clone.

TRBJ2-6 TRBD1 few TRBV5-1 CASGTGLTGANVLTF TGCGCCAGCGGGACAGGGCTGACTGGGGCCAACGTCCTGACTTTC
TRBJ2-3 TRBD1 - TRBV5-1 CASSYRGITDTQYF TGCGCCAGCAGCTACAGGGGAATCACAGATACGCAGTATTTT
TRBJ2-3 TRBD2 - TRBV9 CASSVGLVGMSGDTQYF TGTGCCAGCAGCGTGGGACTAGTGGGGATGTCGGGGGATACGCAGTATTTT
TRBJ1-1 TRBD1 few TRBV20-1 CSAITGANTEAFF TGCAGTGCTATTACAGGGGCGAACACTGAAGCTTTCTTT
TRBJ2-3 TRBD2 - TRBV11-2 CASSPGLAGGPYTDTQYF TGTGCCAGCAGCCCGGGACTAGCGGGAGGGCCGTACACAGATACGCAGTATTTT
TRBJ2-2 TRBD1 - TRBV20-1 CSAHQTNRGANTGELFF TGCAGTGCTCACCAAACGAACAGGGGTGCGAACACCGGGGAGCTGTTTTTT
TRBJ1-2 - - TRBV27 CASSFSTGPYGYTF TGTGCCAGCAGTTTCTCGACAGGCCCCTATGGCTACACCTTC
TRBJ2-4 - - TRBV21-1 CASSRPLNIERIAKNIQYF TGTGCCAGCAGCAGACCCCTTAATATTGAGCGTATAGCCAAAAACATTCAGTACTTC
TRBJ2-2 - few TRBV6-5 CASSYSAGAVTGELFF TGTGCCAGCAGTTACTCGGCCGGGGCCGTCACCGGGGAGCTGTTTTTT
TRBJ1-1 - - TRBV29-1 CSVDGGLAEAFF TGCAGCGTTGACGGGGGCCTCGCTGAAGCTTTCTTT
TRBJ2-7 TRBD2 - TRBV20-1 CSAGGLAAVEQYF TGCAGTGCTGGGGGACTAGCGGCCGTCGAGCAGTACTTC
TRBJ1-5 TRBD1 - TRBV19 CASSSRGQGGQPQHF TGTGCCAGTAGTAGCCGGGGACAGGGCGGGCAGCCCCAGCATTTT
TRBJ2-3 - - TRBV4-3 CASSQGHKGDTQYF TGCGCCAGCAGCCAAGGACACAAAGGGGATACGCAGTATTTT
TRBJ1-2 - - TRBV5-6 CASSPVGRIIYGYTF TGTGCCAGCAGCCCCGTGGGACGGATAATCTATGGCTACACCTTC
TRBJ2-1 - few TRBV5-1 CASSFWSGPNEQFF TGCGCCAGCAGCTTTTGGTCCGGCCCCAATGAGCAGTTCTTC
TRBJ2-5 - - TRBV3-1 CASSSSETREETQYF TGTGCCAGCAGCTCTAGCGAGACCAGAGAAGAGACCCAGTACTTC
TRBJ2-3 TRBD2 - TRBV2 CASSDLAGTSTDTQYF TGTGCCAGCAGTGATCTAGCGGGAACTAGCACAGATACGCAGTATTTT
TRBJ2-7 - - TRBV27 CASSKNRLHSYEQYF TGTGCCAGCAGTAAAAACAGGCTCCACTCCTACGAGCAGTACTTC
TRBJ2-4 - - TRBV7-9 CALRVGNIQYF TGTGCCTTAAGGGTAGGAAACATTCAGTACTTC
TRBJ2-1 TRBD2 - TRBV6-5 CASRALAGVNNEQFF TGTGCCAGCAGGGCCCTAGCGGGAGTAAACAATGAGCAGTTCTTC
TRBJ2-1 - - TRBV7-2 CASSLERAVLLRGNEQFF TGTGCCAGCAGCTTAGAACGAGCGGTTCTCCTGCGGGGCAATGAGCAGTTCTTC
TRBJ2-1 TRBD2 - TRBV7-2 CASSYEAGGRSEQFF TGTGCCAGCAGTTATGAAGCGGGGGGCCGGAGTGAGCAGTTCTTC
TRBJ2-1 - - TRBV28 CASGGRGYNEQFF TGTGCCAGCGGGGGACGTGGGTACAATGAGCAGTTCTTC
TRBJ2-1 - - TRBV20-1 CSALPGTTIQEQFF TGCAGTGCCCTTCCCGGGACCACCATCCAGGAGCAGTTCTTC
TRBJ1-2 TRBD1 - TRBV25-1 CASSEPFPGTGGGYTF TGTGCCAGCAGTGAACCCTTCCCCGGGACAGGGGGCGGCTACACCTTC
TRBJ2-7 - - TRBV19 CASSIDAGNEQYF TGTGCCAGTAGTATAGACGCAGGGAACGAGCAGTACTTC
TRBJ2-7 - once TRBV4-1 CANSQDLSPVYEQYF TGCGCCAACAGCCAAGACTTGTCCCCTGTCTACGAGCAGTACTTC
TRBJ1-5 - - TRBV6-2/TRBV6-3 CASSPYREGQPQHF TGTGCCAGCAGCCCATACAGGGAGGGTCAGCCCCAGCATTTT
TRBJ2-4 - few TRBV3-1 CASSQETSQWQYF TGTGCCAGCAGCCAAGAGACTAGTCAATGGCAGTACTTC
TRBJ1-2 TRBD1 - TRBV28 CASRLPQGGPYGYTF TGTGCCAGCAGGCTACCACAGGGGGGCCCCTATGGCTACACCTTC
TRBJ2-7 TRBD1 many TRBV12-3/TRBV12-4 CASSSGQGSSYEQYF TGTGCCAGCAGTTCCGGACAGGGAAGCTCCTACGAGCAGTACTTC
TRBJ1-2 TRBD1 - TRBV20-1 CSARTGPSVYTF TGCAGTGCCCGGACAGGCCCCTCTGTCTACACCTTC
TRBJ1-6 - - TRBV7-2 CASSTLPGANSPLHF TGTGCCAGCAGCACCCTGCCCGGGGCTAATTCACCCCTCCACTTT
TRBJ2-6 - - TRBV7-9 CASSLERLVSGANVLTF TGTGCCAGCAGCTTAGAAAGGCTCGTTTCTGGGGCCAACGTCCTGACTTTC
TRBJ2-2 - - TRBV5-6 CASSDEGGYYTGELFF TGTGCCAGCAGCGACGAGGGCGGATATTACACCGGGGAGCTGTTTTTT
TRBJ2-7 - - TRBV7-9 CASSLEPIGYEQYF TGTGCCAGCAGCTTAGAACCGATCGGCTACGAGCAGTACTTC
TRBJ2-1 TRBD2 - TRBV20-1 CSARSGGQSYNEQFF TGCAGTGCTAGATCGGGGGGGCAATCCTACAATGAGCAGTTCTTC
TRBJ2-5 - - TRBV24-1 CATSDLRTETGTQETQYF TGTGCCACCAGTGATTTACGGACGGAGACAGGAACCCAAGAGACCCAGTACTTT
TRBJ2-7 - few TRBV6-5 CASSSLYYEQYF TGTGCCAGCAGTTCCCTCTACTACGAGCAGTACTTC
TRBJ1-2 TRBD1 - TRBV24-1 CATSELGQDIGYTF TGTGCCACCAGTGAACTAGGACAGGACATTGGCTACACCTTC
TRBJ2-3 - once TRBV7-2 CASSLIVSLRGDTQYF TGTGCCAGCAGCCTAATCGTTTCCTTGAGGGGAGATACGCAGTATTTT
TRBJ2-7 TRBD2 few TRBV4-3 CASSIGLAARSYEQYF TGCGCCAGCAGCATTGGACTAGCGGCGCGCTCCTACGAGCAGTACTTC
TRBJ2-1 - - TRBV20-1 CSASWGAGAAGNEQFF TGCAGTGCTAGCTGGGGGGCAGGGGCGGCTGGAAATGAGCAGTTCTTC
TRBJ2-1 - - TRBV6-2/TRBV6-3 CASSLDSVNEQFF TGTGCCAGCAGTCTCGACTCCGTCAATGAGCAGTTCTTC
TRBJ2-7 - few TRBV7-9 CASSPSWGSEQYF TGTGCCAGCAGCCCCTCGTGGGGGAGCGAGCAGTACTTC
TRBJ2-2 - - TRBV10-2 CASSGGGELFF TGCGCCAGCAGTGGCGGCGGGGAGCTGTTTTTT
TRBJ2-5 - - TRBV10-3 CAIKHRDEETQYF TGTGCCATCAAGCACAGGGACGAAGAGACCCAGTACTTC
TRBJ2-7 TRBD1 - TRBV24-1 CATSVDRGHEQYF TGTGCCACCAGTGTGGACAGGGGACACGAGCAGTACTTC
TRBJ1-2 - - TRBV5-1 CASSPLAQGSYGYTF TGCGCCAGCAGCCCCCTGGCCCAAGGAAGCTATGGCTACACCTTC
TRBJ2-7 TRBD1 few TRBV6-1 CASSSTGVAYEQYF TGTGCCAGCAGTTCTACAGGGGTAGCCTACGAGCAGTACTTC
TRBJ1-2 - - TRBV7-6 CASSRYSGPKDGYTF TGTGCCAGCAGCAGATACTCGGGACCAAAGGATGGCTACACCTTC
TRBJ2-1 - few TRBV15 CATSRDLRSREQFF TGTGCCACCAGCAGAGATTTGCGGAGTCGTGAGCAGTTCTTC
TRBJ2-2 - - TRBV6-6 CASSYSAGGVTGELFF TGTGCCAGCAGTTACTCGGCTGGGGGCGTGACCGGGGAGCTGTTTTTT